A single sample gave rise to the 21 T cell receptor beta chains below, sequenced in a study of T cells in Graves' hyperthyroidism and ophthalmopathy (dated by TCRdb to between 2018 and 2021). Library method: multiplex PCR. The sequencing machine was an Illumina HiSeq 2000. The TCR beta CDR3 regions were amplified from RNA transcripts. The first round of RT-PCR for the TCR CDR3 was performed with the HTBI primer set and the Qiagen OneStep RT-PCR kit. TCRdb ran its own pipeline on the public reads, namely fastp trimming at Q25 and MiXCR clone calling, and kept in-frame beta chains. CDR3 protein sequences are deduplicated, and each keeps its most common genes and DNA. The sample table records more than 350,000 distinct CDR3 sequences; 13% to 15% of these occur just once. Roughly a fifth of the sample is held by the ten biggest clonotypes. The sample comprised blood. These receptors came from a woman aged 55 to 70 with Graves' ophthalmopathy.

This clonotype was seen only a few times. V usage is TRBV28 and J usage is TRBJ1-5; no definite D call. The CDR3 runs 15 residues. Trimming stripped 6 bases from V and 0 bases from J, with 12 bases between. Per germline, CDR1 MDHEN and CDR2 SYDVKM. DNA for the CDR3: TGTGCCAGCAGCTTCCCTGAGGTTAGCAATCAGCCCCAGCATTTT. Residues: CASSFPEVSNQPQHF.

V and J are TRBV6-2 or TRBV6-3 and TRBJ2-7, with TRBD1 matching 10 bases. Trimming took 4 bases from V and 4 from J; bases not matched to a gene: 10. The CDR3 runs 16 residues. Germline V lookup: CDR1 MNHEY, CDR2 SVGEGT. In DNA, the CDR3 is TGTGCCAGCAGTTCTCCGGGACAGGGGACTTCGTACGAGCAGTACTTC. It translates to CASSSPGQGTSYEQYF.

In this sample, this clonotype turned up a few times. V and J are TRBV6-1 and TRBJ2-7; no clear D. V gave up 6 bases and J gave up 2 bases, with 11 bases separating them. The CDR3 runs to 13 residues. Germline loops: CDR1 MNHNS, CDR2 SASEGT. DNA for the CDR3: TGTGCCAGCAGGGCAAACGTCCCCTACGAGCAGTACTTC. Translation gives CASRANVPYEQYF.

This clonotype came up many times. This chain connects TRBV15 to TRBJ2-1, with 8 nucleotides matching TRBD2. V was pared by 4 bases and J by 7 bases, with 9 bases of the junction left unmatched. Germline V gives CDR1 LNHNV, CDR2 YYDKDF (reference sequence). The CDR3 is 15 amino acids. The CDR3 here is CATSTLLAAKNEQFF. CDR3 bases: TGTGCCACCAGCACCCTACTAGCGGCCAAAAATGAGCAGTTCTTC.

This chain connects TRBV4-1 to TRBJ1-4; 7 positions match TRBD1. J gave up 2 bases and V 2 bases, and 2 bases lay outside the gene matches. Germline V gene data show CDR1 as MGHRA and CDR2 as YSYEKL. This CDR3 region has 15 residues. The CDR3 sequence is CASSQTGVTNEKLFF. The CDR3 region has the DNA TGCGCCAGCAGCCAAACAGGGGTGACTAATGAAAAACTGTTTTTT.

This clonotype was seen ten or more times. The chain combines TRBV10-3 with TRBJ2-2; D unresolved. The CDR3 consists of 12 residues. Trimming took 5 bases from V and 0 from J, leaving 1 base between them. Germline V gene data show CDR1 as ENHRY and CDR2 as SYGVKD. CDR3 amino acids: CAISPNTGELFF. CDR3 sequence (DNA): TGTGCCATCAGTCCGAACACCGGGGAGCTGTTTTTT.

This chain uses TRBV6-1 with TRBJ2-4, with D hard to call. The germline CDR1 and CDR2 sequences are MNHNS and SASEGT. This CDR3 has 14 amino acids. V shed 5 bases and J shed 3 bases, with 11 bases lying between them. In DNA form, the CDR3 reads TGTGCCAGCAGTCGAGGATCTTACAAAAACATTCAGTACTTC. Its protein is CASSRGSYKNIQYF.

This clonotype was detected ten times or more. The V gene is TRBV18, the J gene TRBJ1-1; D may be TRBD1 (6 bases). Deletions cut 3 bases from V and 5 bases from J, with 16 bases between. CDR1 KGHSH and CDR2 LQKENI come from the germline V gene. The CDR3 has 15 residues. CDR3 nucleotides: TGTGCCAGCTCACCCGGAGCAGGGGAAGTGACTGAAGCTTTCTTT. Translation gives CASSPGAGEVTEAFF.

A few counts support this clonotype. The rearrangement joins TRBV2 to TRBJ2-3; D is ambiguous. With 5 bases removed from V and 0 bases from J, the gap between germline ends came to 12 bases. Germline V gives CDR1 SNHLY, CDR2 FYNNEI. This CDR3 is 15 amino acids long. This chain's CDR3 is CASSIGTLSTDTQYF. DNA for the CDR3: TGTGCCAGCAGTATAGGTACGCTTAGCACAGATACGCAGTATTTT.

This clonotype was detected ten times or more. The chain recombines TRBV2 with TRBJ1-2; 12 nucleotides match TRBD1. The CDR3 extends over 13 amino acids. In germline, CDR1 is SNHLY, CDR2 FYNNEI. V lost 10 bases to trimming and J lost 7 bases; unmatched junction nucleotides: 7. CDR3 amino acids: CATLRDRGLGYTF. CDR3 sequence (DNA): TGTGCCACACTCCGGGACAGGGGGCTTGGCTACACCTTC.

This clonotype was seen ten or more times. The chain combines TRBV20-1 with TRBJ2-3; TRBD2 matches 14 bases. The CDR3 loop spans 19 amino acids. J gave up 1 base and V 0 bases, and 9 bases lay outside the gene matches. Looked up from germline, CDR1 is DFQATT and CDR2 is SNEGSKA (reference sequence). The CDR3 bases are TGCAGTGCTAGAGATCCGGGACTAGCGGGAGATAGCCGCACAGATACGCAGTATTTT. Translation gives CSARDPGLAGDSRTDTQYF.

In this sample, this clonotype turned up many times. V and J are TRBV7-3 and TRBJ2-1, with D perhaps matching TRBD1 (5 bases). Trimming cost V 1 base and J 5 bases, with 12 bases left between them. Germline values: CDR1 SGHTA, CDR2 FQGTGA. This CDR3 comprises 15 residues. The CDR3 spells CASSLRSGLDNEQFF. The CDR3, as DNA: TGTGCCAGCAGCTTAAGGTCAGGGTTGGACAATGAGCAGTTCTTC.

This clonotype was observed a handful of times. This chain uses TRBV24-1 with TRBJ1-2; 8 nucleotides align to TRBD1. The CDR3 runs to 13 residues. Germline loops: CDR1 KGHDR, CDR2 SFDVKD. V shed 7 bases and J 7 bases; nucleotides not matched to a gene: 7. As DNA, the CDR3 is TGTGCCACCAGGGATGACAGGGGCCCTGGCTACACCTTC. Its translation: CATRDDRGPGYTF.

The CDR3 nucleotides read TGTGCCAGCAGCGCTAGCGGGGGAACCGGGGAGCTGTTTTTT. This gives the protein CASSASGGTGELFF. The chain joins TRBV3-1 to TRBJ2-2; TRBD2 matches at 10 bases. Germline CDR1 reads LGHDT; CDR2 reads YNNKEL (reference sequence). CDR3 length equals 14 residues. The V segment lost 5 bases and the J segment 5 bases; nucleotides outside the gene matches: 2.

This clonotype was found a few times. Since a much larger clone is just one base distant, this may be a read error. The chain employs TRBV5-1 and TRBJ2-3; unclear D gene. Judging by the DNA end, TRBJ1-5 fits better; the J call may be wrong. The CDR3 totals 13 residues. Germline V gene sequence: CDR1 SGHRS, CDR2 YFSETQ. The CDR3 bases are TGCGCCAGCAGCTTGGAGGCCACAGATACGCAGCATTTT. Its protein product is CASSLEATDTQHF.

V gene TRBV7-8 combines with J gene TRBJ2-7; 8 nucleotides align to TRBD2. This CDR3 spans 16 amino acids. V lost 5 bases and J lost 2; bases outside the gene matches: 11. Germline-derived CDR1 and CDR2 are SGHVS and FQNEAQ. The CDR3 nucleotides are TGTGCCAGCAGCGATCCCGGGGGGGAGCCAACCTACGAGCAGTACTTC. Translated, it gives CASSDPGGEPTYEQYF.

The gene calls are TRBV5-1 and TRBJ2-7, with D maybe TRBD1 (5 bases). Trimming took 0 bases from V and 5 from J, leaving 21 bases between them. The CDR3 consists of 17 residues. The germline V gene encodes CDR1 SGHRS and CDR2 YFSETQ. The CDR3 here is CASSLGFTGAGNNEQYF. CDR3 bases: TGCGCCAGCAGCTTGGGGTTCACGGGTGCAGGGAATAACGAGCAGTACTTC.

This clonotype was seen a handful of times. The genes are TRBV11-2 and TRBJ2-5; possibly TRBD1 or TRBD2 for D (6 bases each). CDR3 length equals 14 residues. CDR1 and CDR2 (germline): SGHAT, FQNNGV. Trimming shortened V by 7 bases and J by 2 bases, and 14 bases separated the two germline ends. DNA of the CDR3: TGTGCCAGCACCCGCTTAGGGGGGCAAGAGACCCAGTACTTC. Residues: CASTRLGGQETQYF.

At least ten counts were recorded for this clonotype. The V call is TRBV6-1, the J call TRBJ2-5; 10 nucleotides line up with TRBD1. This CDR3 contains 15 residues. The V gene's germline CDR1 is MNHNS and CDR2 SASEGT. V lost 8 bases, J lost 5 bases, and 11 bases stayed unmatched. CDR3: CASGRTGGIAETQYF. The CDR3 nucleotides read TGTGCCAGCGGGAGGACAGGGGGGATAGCGGAGACCCAGTACTTC.

The chain has TRBV28 and TRBJ2-7; 10 nucleotides agree with TRBD2. The CDR3 extends over 16 amino acids. In germline, CDR1 is MDHEN, CDR2 SYDVKM. J lost 4 bases, V lost 3 bases, and 9 bases had no gene match. Written as DNA, the CDR3 is TGTGCCAGCAGTTTCCACGTAGCGGGAGGCTCTTACGAGCAGTACTTC. It specifies CASSFHVAGGSYEQYF.

The chain recombines TRBV5-5 with TRBJ2-7, with D perhaps being TRBD1 or TRBD2 (5 bases each). The CDR3 consists of 15 residues. Germline CDR1 and CDR2: SGHKS and YYEKEE (reference sequence). The V and J ends lost 1 base and 4 bases respectively, with 15 bases between them. The CDR3 DNA follows: TGTGCCAGCAGCTTGACAGGACTCCCCCTTTACGAGCAGTACTTC. Amino acid sequence: CASSLTGLPLYEQYF.